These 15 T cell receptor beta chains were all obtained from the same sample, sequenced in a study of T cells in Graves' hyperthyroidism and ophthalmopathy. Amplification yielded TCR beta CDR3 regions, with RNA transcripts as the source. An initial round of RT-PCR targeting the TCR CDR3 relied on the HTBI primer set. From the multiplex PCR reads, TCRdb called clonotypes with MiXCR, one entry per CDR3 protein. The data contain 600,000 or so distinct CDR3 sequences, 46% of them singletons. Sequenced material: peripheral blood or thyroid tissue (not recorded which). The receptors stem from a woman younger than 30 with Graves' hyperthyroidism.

The chain's CDR3 is CSAKRVGMEQYF. For the CDR3, the DNA is TGCAGTGCTAAACGTGTTGGGATGGAGCAGTACTTC. This chain uses TRBV20-1 with TRBJ2-7; D call uncertain. V was cut by 4 bases and J by 7 bases, with 14 bases left in between. CDR3 length: 12 amino acids. From germline, CDR1 is DFQATT and CDR2 SNEGSKA (reference sequence).

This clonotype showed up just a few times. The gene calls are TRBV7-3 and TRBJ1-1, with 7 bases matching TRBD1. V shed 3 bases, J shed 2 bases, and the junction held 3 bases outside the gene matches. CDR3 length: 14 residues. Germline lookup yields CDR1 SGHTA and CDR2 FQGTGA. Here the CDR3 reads CASSLTGYNTEAFF. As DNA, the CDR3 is TGTGCCAGCAGCTTGACAGGGTATAACACTGAAGCTTTCTTT.

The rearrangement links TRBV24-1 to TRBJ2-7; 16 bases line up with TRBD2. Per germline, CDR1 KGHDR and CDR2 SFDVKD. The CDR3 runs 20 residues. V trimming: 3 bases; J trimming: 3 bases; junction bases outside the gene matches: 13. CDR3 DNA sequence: TGTGCCACCAGTGATACCCCGGGACTAGCGGGAGGGCCCAACTTCTACGAGCAGTACTTC. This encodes CATSDTPGLAGGPNFYEQYF.

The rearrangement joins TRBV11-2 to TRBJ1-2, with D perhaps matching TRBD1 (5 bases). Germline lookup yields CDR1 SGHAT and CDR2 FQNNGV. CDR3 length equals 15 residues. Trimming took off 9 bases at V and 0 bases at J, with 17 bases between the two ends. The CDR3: CASLDTAFPNYGYTF. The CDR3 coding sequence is TGTGCCAGTTTGGACACCGCTTTTCCTAACTATGGCTACACCTTC.

DNA for the CDR3: TGTGCCAGCAGCGGGGGGACCGGGAGAGAATATGGCTACACCTTC. Protein: CASSGGTGREYGYTF. The chain employs TRBV7-2 and TRBJ1-2; TRBD1 might be the D (5 bases). Germline V gene lookup returns CDR1 SGHTA and CDR2 FQGNSA. The CDR3 spans 15 residues. The germline V and J ends were trimmed by 5 bases and 5 bases, with 18 bases remaining between them.

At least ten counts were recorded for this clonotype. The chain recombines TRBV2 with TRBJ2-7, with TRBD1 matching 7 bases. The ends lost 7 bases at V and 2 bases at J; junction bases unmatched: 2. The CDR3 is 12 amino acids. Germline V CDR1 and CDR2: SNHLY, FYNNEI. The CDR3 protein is CASNDRAYEQYF. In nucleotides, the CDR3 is TGTGCCAGCAACGACAGGGCCTACGAGCAGTACTTC.

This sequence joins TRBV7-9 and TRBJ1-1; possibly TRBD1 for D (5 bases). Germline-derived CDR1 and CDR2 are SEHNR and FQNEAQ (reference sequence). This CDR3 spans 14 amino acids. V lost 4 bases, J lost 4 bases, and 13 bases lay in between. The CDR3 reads CASSSYRRSTEAFF. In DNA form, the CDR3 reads TGTGCCAGCAGCTCCTACAGGAGAAGCACTGAAGCTTTCTTT. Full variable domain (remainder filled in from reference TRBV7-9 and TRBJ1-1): DTGVSQNPRHKITKRGQNVTFRCDPISEHNRLYWYRQTLGQGPEFLTYFQNEAQLEKSRLLSDRFSAERPKGSFSTLEIQRTEQGDSAMYLCASSSYRRSTEAFFGQGTRLTVV.

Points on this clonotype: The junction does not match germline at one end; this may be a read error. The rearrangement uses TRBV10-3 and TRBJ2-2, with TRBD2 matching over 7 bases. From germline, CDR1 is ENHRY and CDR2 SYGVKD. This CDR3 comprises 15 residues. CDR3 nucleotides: TGTGCCAGCAGTGAAGCTAGCGGCCGAACCGGGGAGCTGTTTTTT. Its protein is CASSEASGRTGELFF.

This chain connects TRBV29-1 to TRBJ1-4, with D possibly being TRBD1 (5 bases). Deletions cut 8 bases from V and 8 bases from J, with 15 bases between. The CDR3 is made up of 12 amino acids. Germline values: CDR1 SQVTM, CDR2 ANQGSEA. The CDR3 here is CSHPGRGEKLFF. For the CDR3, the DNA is TGCAGCCATCCGGGGCGAGGCGAAAAACTGTTTTTT.

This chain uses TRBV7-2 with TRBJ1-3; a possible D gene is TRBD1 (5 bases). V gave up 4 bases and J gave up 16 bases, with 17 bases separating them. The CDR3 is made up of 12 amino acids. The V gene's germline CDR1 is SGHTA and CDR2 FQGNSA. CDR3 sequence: CASSSDWGKGYF. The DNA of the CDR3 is TGTGCCAGCAGCTCGGACTGGGGGAAAGGGTATTTT.

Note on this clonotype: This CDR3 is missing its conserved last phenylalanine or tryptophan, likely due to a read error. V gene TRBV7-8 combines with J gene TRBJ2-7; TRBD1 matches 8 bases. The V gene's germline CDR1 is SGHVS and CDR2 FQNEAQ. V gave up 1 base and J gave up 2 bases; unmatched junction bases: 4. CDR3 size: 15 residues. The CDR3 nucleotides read TGTGCCAGCAGCTTAGGGGCAGGGGGCCCCTACGAGCAGTACCTC. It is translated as CASSLGAGGPYEQYL.

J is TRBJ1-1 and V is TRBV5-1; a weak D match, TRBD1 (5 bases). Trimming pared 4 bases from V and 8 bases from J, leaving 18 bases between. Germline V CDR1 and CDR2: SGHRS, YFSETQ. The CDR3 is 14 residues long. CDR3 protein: CASSNRDGATEAFF. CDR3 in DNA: TGCGCCAGCAGCAACCGGGACGGCGCCACGGAAGCTTTCTTT.

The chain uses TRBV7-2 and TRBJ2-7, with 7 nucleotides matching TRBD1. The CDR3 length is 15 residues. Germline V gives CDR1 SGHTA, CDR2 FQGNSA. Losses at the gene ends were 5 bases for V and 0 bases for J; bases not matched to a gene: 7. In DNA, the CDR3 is TGTGCCAGCAGCCCGGGACAGTCTTACTCCTACGAGCAGTACTTC. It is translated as CASSPGQSYSYEQYF.

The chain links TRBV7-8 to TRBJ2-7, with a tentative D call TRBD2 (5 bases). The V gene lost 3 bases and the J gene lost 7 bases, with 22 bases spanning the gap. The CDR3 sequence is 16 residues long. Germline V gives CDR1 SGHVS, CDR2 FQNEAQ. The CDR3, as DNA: TGTGCCAGCAGCTTCGGCGGCGGCGAGGGTGCCAGGGAGCAGTACTTC. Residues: CASSFGGGEGAREQYF.

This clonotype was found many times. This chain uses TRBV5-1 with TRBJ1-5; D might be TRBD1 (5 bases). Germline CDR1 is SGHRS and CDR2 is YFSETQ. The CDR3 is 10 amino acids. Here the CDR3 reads CVWGSQPQHF. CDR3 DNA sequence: TGCGTCTGGGGGAGTCAGCCCCAGCATTTT.